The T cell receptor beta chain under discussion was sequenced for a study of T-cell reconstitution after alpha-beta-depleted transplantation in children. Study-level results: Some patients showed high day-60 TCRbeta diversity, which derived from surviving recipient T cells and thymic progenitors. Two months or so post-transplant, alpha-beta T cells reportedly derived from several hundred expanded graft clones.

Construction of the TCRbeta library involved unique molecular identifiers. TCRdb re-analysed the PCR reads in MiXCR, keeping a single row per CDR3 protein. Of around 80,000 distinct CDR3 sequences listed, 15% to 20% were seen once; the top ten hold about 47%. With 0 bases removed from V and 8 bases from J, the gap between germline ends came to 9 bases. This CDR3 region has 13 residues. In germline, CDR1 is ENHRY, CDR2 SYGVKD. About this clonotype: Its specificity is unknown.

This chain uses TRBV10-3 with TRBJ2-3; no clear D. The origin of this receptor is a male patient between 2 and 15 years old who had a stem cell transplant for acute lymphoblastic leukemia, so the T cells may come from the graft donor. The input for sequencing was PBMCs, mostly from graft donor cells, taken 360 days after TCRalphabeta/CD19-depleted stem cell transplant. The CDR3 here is CAISESLGSTQYF. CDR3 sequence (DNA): TGTGCCATCAGTGAGTCGTTAGGTAGTACGCAGTATTTT.